The present T cell receptor beta chain was sequenced within a study of OX40 agonist ivuxolimab in advanced cancers. The CDR3 is 15 amino acids. V was clipped by 2 bases and J by 3 bases, with 14 bases between them. Looked up from germline, CDR1 is SGHNT and CDR2 is YYREEE (reference sequence). With autoimmune disease history or systemic immunosuppression, patients were excluded. Only in-frame clones appear in the TCRdb table, and some are missing; sequencing was by immunoSEQ multiplex PCR. The data hold roughly 67,000 clones, with 88% observed a single time. This receptor was identified in an adult with an advanced solid tumor such as melanoma, head and neck, liver or kidney cancer. The sequencing here drew on CD4+ or CD8+ T cells sorted from blood, taken in a trial of the OX40 agonist ivuxolimab. This chain joins TRBV5-4 and TRBJ1-1; perhaps TRBD1 as D (6 bases). In DNA form, the CDR3 reads TGTGCCAGCAGCTTTGGGGGGGCTGGGGACACTGAAGCTTTCTTT. Translating gives CASSFGGAGDTEAFF.